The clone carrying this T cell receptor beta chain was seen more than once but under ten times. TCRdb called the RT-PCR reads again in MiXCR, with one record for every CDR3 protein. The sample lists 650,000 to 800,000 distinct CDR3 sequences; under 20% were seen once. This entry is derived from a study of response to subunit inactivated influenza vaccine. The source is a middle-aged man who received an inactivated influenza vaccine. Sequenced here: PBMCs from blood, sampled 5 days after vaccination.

CDR3 protein: CASSQVLRTSGPTDTQYF. The CDR3 coding sequence is TGCGCCAGCAGCCAGGTACTCCGGACTAGCGGCCCCACAGATACGCAGTATTTT. The chain has TRBV4-3 and TRBJ2-3; 10 bases agree with TRBD2. CDR1 and CDR2 (germline): LGHNA, YSLEER. The CDR3 is 18 amino acids. The J segment lost 2 bases and the V segment lost 3 bases, leaving 11 bases of the junction unmatched.